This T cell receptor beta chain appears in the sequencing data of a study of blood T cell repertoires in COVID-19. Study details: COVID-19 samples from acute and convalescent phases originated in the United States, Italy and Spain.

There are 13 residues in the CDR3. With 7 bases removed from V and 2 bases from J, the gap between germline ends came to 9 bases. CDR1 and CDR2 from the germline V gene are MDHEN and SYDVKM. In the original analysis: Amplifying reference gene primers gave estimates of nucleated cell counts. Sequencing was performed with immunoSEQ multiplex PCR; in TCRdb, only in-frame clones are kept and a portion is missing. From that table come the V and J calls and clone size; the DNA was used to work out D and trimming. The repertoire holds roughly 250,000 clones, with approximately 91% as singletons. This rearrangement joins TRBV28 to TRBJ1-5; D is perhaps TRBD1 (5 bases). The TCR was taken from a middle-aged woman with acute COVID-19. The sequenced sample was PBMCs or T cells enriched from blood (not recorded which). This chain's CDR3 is CASIPGGNQPQHF. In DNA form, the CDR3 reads TGTGCCAGCATTCCGGGGGGCAATCAGCCCCAGCATTTT.